Shown below are 11 T cell receptor beta chains from a single sample sequenced in a study of blood T cell repertoires in COVID-19. Sequencing was performed with immunoSEQ multiplex PCR; in TCRdb, only in-frame clones are kept and a portion is missing. The sample records 200,000 to 250,000 clones, approximately 86% being singletons. The sample was peripheral blood. The receptors stem from a woman in her 50s with COVID-19, enrolled during active disease.

The CDR3 nucleotides read TGTGCCAGTAGTATGCGTGACAGGGGATACAATGAGCAGTTCTTC. Amino acids: CASSMRDRGYNEQFF. The rearrangement links TRBV19 to TRBJ2-1; 8 nucleotides line up with TRBD1. CDR3 length equals 15 residues. CDR1 LNHDA and CDR2 SQIVND come from the germline V gene (reference sequence). V shed 3 bases and J 4 bases; nucleotides not matched to a gene: 5.

The gene calls are TRBV19 and TRBJ1-3; D is perhaps TRBD1 (5 bases). Germline loops: CDR1 LNHDA, CDR2 SQIVND (reference sequence). The V end was cut by 6 bases, the J end by 0 bases, with 6 bases between. The CDR3 length is 13 residues. This chain's CDR3 is CASRGGSGNTIYF. The CDR3 DNA reads as TGTGCCAGTAGGGGGGGCTCTGGAAACACCATATATTTT.

DNA of the CDR3: TGTGCCAGCAGTCAGACAGGCGATTATGGCTACACCTTC. This gives the protein CASSQTGDYGYTF. V gene TRBV6-5 combines with J gene TRBJ1-2; possibly TRBD1 for D (6 bases). The CDR3 has 13 residues. V gave up 5 bases and J gave up 5 bases, with 12 bases separating them. The germline V gene encodes CDR1 MNHEY and CDR2 SVGAGI.

This clone was observed at least ten times. This sequence joins TRBV7-6 and TRBJ2-1, with TRBD2 matching 9 bases. The V segment lost 5 bases and the J segment 1 base; nucleotides outside the gene matches: 12. Germline V gene data show CDR1 as SGHVS and CDR2 as FNYEAQ. The CDR3 runs 18 residues. Written as DNA, the CDR3 is TGTGCCAGCAGCCTTACCACTCTAGCGGGGACATCCTACAATGAGCAGTTCTTC. This codes for CASSLTTLAGTSYNEQFF.

The sample holds a few counts of this clone. The chain joins TRBV11-3 to TRBJ2-3; 13 bases fit TRBD2. V gave up 4 bases and J gave up 1 base; unmatched junction bases: 2. The CDR3 covers 16 residues. The germline V gene encodes CDR1 SGHNT and CDR2 YENEEA. The CDR3 bases are TGTGCCAGCAGCTCCGGACTAGCGGGGGGCACAGATACGCAGTATTTT. It encodes CASSSGLAGGTDTQYF.

This clone appeared a single time. This chain links TRBV6-5 with TRBJ1-1; D is ambiguous. The CDR3 has 13 amino acids. Between the trimmed V and J ends, which lost 0 bases and 2 bases, there was a span of 4 bases. Germline assignment: CDR1 MNHEY and CDR2 SVGAGI. The chain's CDR3 is CASSYSTNTEAFF. Written as DNA, the CDR3 is TGTGCCAGCAGTTACTCAACTAACACTGAAGCTTTCTTT.

The CDR3 DNA sequence: TGTGCCATCAGTGAGTCGAATCCGGGGGTAGAAGCTTTCTTT. Its translation: CAISESNPGVEAFF. The J gene is TRBJ1-1, the V gene TRBV10-3; the D gene is possibly TRBD1 (5 bases). Germline V lookup: CDR1 ENHRY, CDR2 SYGVKD. This CDR3 contains 14 residues. V was shortened by 0 bases and J by 8 bases, with 13 bases between the two germline ends.

The chain links TRBV29-1 to TRBJ2-3, with D unclear. Germline lookup yields CDR1 SQVTM and CDR2 ANQGSEA. V lost 4 bases and J lost 2, with 10 bases in between. CDR3 length equals 13 residues. The CDR3, as DNA: TGCAGCGTTGGTTTCCAGAACACAGATACGCAGTATTTT. It is translated as CSVGFQNTDTQYF.

V gene TRBV27 combines with J gene TRBJ1-3; 11 bases match TRBD1. The CDR3 is made up of 17 amino acids. The junction had 13 bases not matched to a gene; V was cut back by 5 bases and J by 7 bases. Germline V gene data show CDR1 as MNHEY and CDR2 as SMNVEV (reference sequence). The CDR3 DNA follows: TGTGCCAGCAGTCCCCTAGGGAGGACAGGGGGCATGAACACCATATATTTT. It translates to CASSPLGRTGGMNTIYF.

This clone occurred once. The genes are TRBV5-1 and TRBJ2-7; TRBD1 agrees at 7 bases. After removal of 7 bases from V and 1 base from J, the junction contained 11 bases not matched to a gene. The germline gives CDR1 SGHRS, CDR2 YFSETQ. The CDR3 consists of 15 residues. The CDR3 nucleotides are TGCGCCAGCTACGAGGGGGCCCCAGGATCCTACGAGCAGTACTTC. It yields the protein CASYEGAPGSYEQYF.

The chain is built from TRBV5-6 and TRBJ1-1; possible D gene TRBD1, 5 bases. In germline, CDR1 is SGHDT, CDR2 YYEEEE. V lost 4 bases, J lost 5 bases, and 24 bases lay in between. This CDR3 has 17 residues. The CDR3 loop is CASSLWRGSEWMTEAFF. The DNA for the CDR3 is TGTGCCAGCAGCCTGTGGAGGGGATCCGAGTGGATGACTGAAGCTTTCTTT.